The entry that follows covers one T cell receptor (beta chain) sequence. Measured with immunoSEQ multiplex PCR; TCRdb has only the in-frame clones, and not every one. The top ten hold 3.2% of the sample, which has about 130,000 clones, roughly 88% seen once. The data were obtained in a study of control samples from healthy donors and cancer patients. The specimen sequenced was blood. This sequence originates from a man aged 45-65 years in good health.

CDR3 loop: CSVVFPFADTQYF. As DNA, the CDR3 is TGCAGCGTTGTATTTCCTTTCGCAGATACGCAGTATTTT. This rearrangement joins TRBV29-1 to TRBJ2-3; D call uncertain. The CDR3 covers 13 residues. The V gene's germline CDR1 is SQVTM and CDR2 ANQGSEA. V lost 4 bases and J 4 bases, leaving 12 bases between the germline ends.